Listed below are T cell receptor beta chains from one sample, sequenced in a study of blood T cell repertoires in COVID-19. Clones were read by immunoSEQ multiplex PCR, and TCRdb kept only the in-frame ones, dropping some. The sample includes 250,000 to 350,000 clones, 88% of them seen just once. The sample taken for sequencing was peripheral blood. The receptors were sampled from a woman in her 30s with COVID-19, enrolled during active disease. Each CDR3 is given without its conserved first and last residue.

CDR3aa: ASSGTSGSRKTQY
v_gene: TRBV2
j_gene: TRBJ2-5

CDR3aa: ASSLGGPGANVLT
v_gene: TRBV5-4
j_gene: TRBJ2-6

CDR3aa: ASTPVAGSISEQY
v_gene: TRBV19
j_gene: TRBJ2-7

CDR3aa: ASSVRGRGNEQF
v_gene: TRBV28
j_gene: TRBJ2-1

CDR3aa: ASSAWDRGNTEAF
v_gene: TRBV5-8
j_gene: TRBJ1-1

CDR3aa: ASSRSTGGYEQY
v_gene: TRBV27
j_gene: TRBJ2-7

CDR3aa: SVVGTGENIQY
v_gene: TRBV29-1
j_gene: TRBJ2-4

CDR3aa: ASSLVGQPNTEAF
v_gene: TRBV27
j_gene: TRBJ1-1

CDR3aa: ASSPTSGRSSGANVLT
v_gene: TRBV5-1
j_gene: TRBJ2-6

CDR3aa: AWSKGQGKTQY
v_gene: TRBV30
j_gene: TRBJ2-5

CDR3aa: ASSLGPKNQPQH
v_gene: TRBV28
j_gene: TRBJ1-5

CDR3aa: ASSFFNVPGLADYEQY
v_gene: TRBV11-2
j_gene: TRBJ2-7

CDR3aa: ASSLGGPSSDTQY
v_gene: TRBV5-1
j_gene: TRBJ2-3

CDR3aa: ASSPRDTGTEAF
v_gene: TRBV5-1
j_gene: TRBJ1-1

CDR3aa: AWSAGGNTEAF
v_gene: TRBV30
j_gene: TRBJ1-1

CDR3aa: ASSAGMETQY
v_gene: TRBV25-1
j_gene: TRBJ2-5

CDR3aa: ASSPDRGQETQY
v_gene: TRBV5-1
j_gene: TRBJ2-5

CDR3aa: ASTYSGEAF
v_gene: TRBV28
j_gene: TRBJ1-1

CDR3aa: ASSPGTVYNEQF
v_gene: TRBV5-8
j_gene: TRBJ2-1

CDR3aa: ASSSQGRSSPLH
v_gene: TRBV5-4
j_gene: TRBJ1-6

CDR3aa: ASSLPTSGNEQF
v_gene: TRBV5-1
j_gene: TRBJ2-1

CDR3aa: SVDGGQGSNYGYT
v_gene: TRBV29-1
j_gene: TRBJ1-2

CDR3aa: AWTPSGNTIY
v_gene: TRBV30
j_gene: TRBJ1-3

CDR3aa: ASSLSGTYEQY
v_gene: TRBV5-1
j_gene: TRBJ2-7